This TCR beta chain was identified during a study of identical twins. Whole-study findings and limits: Carriage of fewer insertions was seen in abundant cord blood beta clonotypes, whereas memory repertoires showed none. Its conclusions, products of cross-sectional statistical analysis, did not come from following the same donors.

This clonotype showed up many times. The antigen is unknown. Healthy Caucasians alone served as donors. TCRdb independently ran MiXCR on the 5' RACE reads; one entry per CDR3 protein. The sample shows 350,000 or so distinct CDR3 sequences, about 12% of them seen only once. With 6 bases removed from V and 12 bases from J, the gap between germline ends came to 12 bases. CDR3 length: 11 residues. This same sample was also part of a study on yellow fever vaccine responses in identical twins.

The gene calls are TRBV12-3 or TRBV12-4 and TRBJ2-1; D is possibly TRBD2 (5 bases). Sequenced sample: CD8+ T cells sorted from blood. This clonotype was obtained from a woman aged 18-29 years in good health. The CDR3 spells CASRSPEGQFF. The CDR3 DNA is TGTGCCAGCAGAAGCCCCGAGGGGCAGTTCTTC.